This T cell receptor beta chain was identified during a study of vaccination and CD4 T cells after COVID-19. Turning to the study itself: Two of the convalescents were Hispanic, and convalescents were six males and four females. Control cultures, each given a CEFX pool, an HIV-1 Nef pool, or no peptide, were included.

Note on this clonotype: Its matching antigen is unknown.

Stated treatment: roughly nine-day PBMC culture with coronavirus spike peptide pools or control peptides (ViraFEST assay). T cells were expanded with peptide pools, and expanded clonotypes were identified by TCR sequencing. Cultured CD4+ T cell DNA was sequenced using the Oncomine TCR Beta short-read assay. Via MiXCR, TCRdb re-called the PCR reads, giving one row per CDR3 protein. The sample holds around 15,000 distinct CDR3 sequences, around three fifths seen once. The CDR3 is 15 residues long. The chain employs TRBV21-1 and TRBJ1-1; the table's D gene call, TRBD1, was not cross checked with the DNA. TRBV21-1 is a pseudogene. Sample: CD4+ T cells from blood, cultured in vitro. The TCR comes from a human donor who had recovered from COVID-19. The DNA of the CDR3 is TGTGCCAGCAGCAACCCGACAGGTACGAACACTGAAGCTTTCTTT. Translating it yields CASSNPTGTNTEAFF.